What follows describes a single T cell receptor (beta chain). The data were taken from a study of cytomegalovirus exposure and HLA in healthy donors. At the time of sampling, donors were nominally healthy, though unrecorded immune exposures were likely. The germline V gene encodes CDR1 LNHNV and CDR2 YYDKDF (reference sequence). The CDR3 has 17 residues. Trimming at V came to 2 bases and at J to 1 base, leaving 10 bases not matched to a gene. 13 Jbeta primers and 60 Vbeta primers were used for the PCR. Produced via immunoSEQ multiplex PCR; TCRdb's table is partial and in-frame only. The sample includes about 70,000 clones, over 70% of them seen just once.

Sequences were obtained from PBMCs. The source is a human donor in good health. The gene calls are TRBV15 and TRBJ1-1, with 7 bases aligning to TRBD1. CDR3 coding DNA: TGTGCCACCAGCAGATCCACAGGGGCGGGACCGAACACTGAAGCTTTCTTT. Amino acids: CATSRSTGAGPNTEAFF.